This TCR beta chain was profiled in a study of cytomegalovirus exposure and HLA in healthy donors. Overall study context: The 666 first-cohort repertoires shared a platform with the approximately 130 validation repertoires, as reported in a later analysis. General study results and limits: As confirmed in vitro, a few CMV-associated chains were specific for CMV antigens. Reports credit the classifier with highly specific, highly sensitive diagnosis of cytomegalovirus status.

The CDR3 covers 15 residues. Trimming at V came to 0 bases and at J to 4 bases, leaving 3 bases not matched to a gene. Germline V gene lookup returns CDR1 SGHVS and CDR2 FQNEAQ. On this clone itself: Antigen specificity is unknown.

Profiling relied on immunoSEQ multiplex PCR, and the TCRdb table lists in-frame clones only, not all of them. This table has tens of thousands of clones, approximately 95% appearing once. These donors were members of the 120-subject validation cohort, a group separate from the approximately 680-subject first cohort. The TCR sequence derives from a woman aged 18-29 years in good health and CMV-seropositive. Sequencing was done on a sample of PBMCs. The gene calls are TRBV7-8 and TRBJ2-3; TRBD2 agrees at 8 bases. Written as DNA, the CDR3 is TGTGCCAGCAGCTTAGCCGGGGGGGCCGCAGATACGCAGTATTTT. As protein: CASSLAGGAADTQYF.